A selection of T cell receptor beta chains follows, all from one sample in a study of CD8+CD57+ T cells in acquired aplastic anemia. TCRdb reprocessed the reads via MiXCR and lists one record per CDR3 protein. The data hold 180,000 or so distinct CDR3 sequences, with around 45% observed a single time. Sequenced sample: sorted CD4+, CD8+, or CD8+CD57+ T cells (not recorded which) from PBMCs. The receptors shown here come from a human donor in good health. The CDR3 runs from the conserved cysteine through the conserved F or W. D genes are given only for firm matches. Not every row has a clone size; where given, it reads once, few, many or a size class.

d_call: .; j_call: TRBJ2-7; clone_size: few; v_call: TRBV29-1; cdr3_aa: CSVEENTVRNEQYF; cdr3_nt: TGCAGCGTTGAAGAGAATACGGTGAGAAACGAGCAGTACTTC
d_call: .; j_call: TRBJ2-7; clone_size: many; v_call: TRBV28; cdr3_aa: CASSRGGPRDEQYF; cdr3_nt: TGTGCCAGCAGCCGTGGCGGACCAAGGGACGAGCAGTACTTC
d_call: .; j_call: TRBJ1-1; clone_size: few; v_call: TRBV15; cdr3_aa: CATSKLIRSGKDGEAFF; cdr3_nt: TGTGCCACCAGCAAGCTCATTCGGTCTGGGAAAGATGGTGAAGCTTTCTTT
d_call: .; j_call: TRBJ2-3; clone_size: many; v_call: TRBV5-1; cdr3_aa: CASRPLRTTDTQYF; cdr3_nt: TGCGCCAGCAGACCGCTTCGGACCACAGATACGCAGTATTTT
d_call: TRBD1; j_call: TRBJ2-7; clone_size: .; v_call: TRBV20-1; cdr3_aa: CSAQRDREYF; cdr3_nt: TGCAGTGCTCAGCGGGACAGGGAGTACTTC
d_call: TRBD2; j_call: TRBJ2-4; clone_size: many; v_call: TRBV20-1; cdr3_aa: CSARPGREGKNIQYF; cdr3_nt: TGCAGTGCTAGACCAGGGAGGGAGGGCAAAAACATTCAGTACTTC
d_call: .; j_call: TRBJ2-7; clone_size: .; v_call: TRBV27; cdr3_aa: CASSLLVGGEQYF; cdr3_nt: TGTGCCAGCAGTCTCCTGGTGGGGGGCGAGCAGTACTTC
d_call: TRBD1; j_call: TRBJ1-6; clone_size: .; v_call: TRBV19; cdr3_aa: CASSPGTGHNSPLRF; cdr3_nt: TGTGCCAGTAGTCCCGGGACAGGGCATAATTCACCCCTCCGCTTT
d_call: .; j_call: TRBJ1-5; clone_size: .; v_call: TRBV25-1; cdr3_aa: CASSASSGTTNQPQHF; cdr3_nt: TGTGCCAGCAGTGCTAGTTCCGGGACAACAAATCAGCCCCAGCATTTT
d_call: .; j_call: TRBJ2-1; clone_size: .; v_call: TRBV29-1; cdr3_aa: CSVSIPGKNEQFF; cdr3_nt: TGCAGCGTTTCAATCCCCGGGAAAAATGAGCAGTTCTTC
d_call: .; j_call: TRBJ2-3; clone_size: .; v_call: TRBV7-2; cdr3_aa: CASSRRRDSDTQYF; cdr3_nt: TGTGCCAGTAGCAGAAGGCGGGACTCAGATACGCAGTATTTT
d_call: TRBD1; j_call: TRBJ1-4; clone_size: many; v_call: TRBV20-1; cdr3_aa: CSARDPGQGVEKLFF; cdr3_nt: TGCAGTGCTAGAGACCCCGGACAGGGGGTTGAAAAACTGTTTTTT
d_call: .; j_call: TRBJ2-4; clone_size: .; v_call: TRBV19; cdr3_aa: CASTRSEREKNIQYF; cdr3_nt: TGTGCCAGTACCCGTTCGGAAAGGGAAAAAAACATTCAGTACTTC
d_call: TRBD2; j_call: TRBJ2-7; clone_size: many; v_call: TRBV20-1; cdr3_aa: CSVAGTSGLSSYEQYF; cdr3_nt: TGCAGTGTCGCCGGGACTAGCGGGCTAAGCTCCTACGAGCAGTACTTC
d_call: .; j_call: TRBJ1-2; clone_size: .; v_call: TRBV7-6; cdr3_aa: CASSLSGGYGYTF; cdr3_nt: TGTGCCAGCAGCTTAAGCGGGGGTTATGGCTACACCTTC
d_call: .; j_call: TRBJ2-7; clone_size: many; v_call: TRBV11-3; cdr3_aa: CASSPFPRYEQYF; cdr3_nt: TGTGCCAGCAGCCCCTTCCCAAGATACGAGCAGTACTTC
d_call: .; j_call: TRBJ2-1; clone_size: .; v_call: TRBV29-1; cdr3_aa: CSVRQTYNEQFF; cdr3_nt: TGCAGCGTTCGGCAGACCTACAATGAGCAGTTCTTC
d_call: .; j_call: TRBJ2-7; clone_size: many; v_call: TRBV20-1; cdr3_aa: CSARETRSGRGYEQYF; cdr3_nt: TGCAGTGCTAGAGAAACACGTTCAGGGAGAGGCTACGAGCAGTACTTC
d_call: .; j_call: TRBJ1-1; clone_size: many; v_call: TRBV19; cdr3_aa: CASSSREMNTEAFF; cdr3_nt: TGTGCCAGTAGTAGCAGGGAAATGAACACTGAAGCTTTCTTT
d_call: .; j_call: TRBJ2-1; clone_size: many; v_call: TRBV6-1; cdr3_aa: CASTGRRGYNEQFF; cdr3_nt: TGTGCCAGCACAGGGCGGAGGGGCTACAATGAGCAGTTCTTC
d_call: TRBD1; j_call: TRBJ1-2; clone_size: many; v_call: TRBV6-1; cdr3_aa: CASSTGTGGGGYTF; cdr3_nt: TGTGCCAGCAGTACCGGGACAGGGGGAGGAGGCTACACCTTC
d_call: .; j_call: TRBJ1-1; clone_size: .; v_call: TRBV2; cdr3_aa: CASSSTLTVNTEAFF; cdr3_nt: TGTGCCAGCAGTTCCACCTTAACAGTGAACACTGAAGCTTTCTTT
d_call: .; j_call: TRBJ2-2; clone_size: .; v_call: TRBV7-3; cdr3_aa: CASSLSDTGELFF; cdr3_nt: TGTGCCAGCAGCTTATCAGATACCGGGGAGCTGTTTTTT
d_call: TRBD2; j_call: TRBJ2-7; clone_size: many; v_call: TRBV12-3/TRBV12-4; cdr3_aa: CASSLGLAGGEQYF; cdr3_nt: TGTGCCAGCAGTTTGGGGCTAGCGGGTGGCGAGCAGTACTTC
d_call: TRBD2; j_call: TRBJ2-1; clone_size: .; v_call: TRBV18; cdr3_aa: CASSPTSGSYNEQLF; cdr3_nt: TGTGCCAGCTCACCAACTAGCGGTTCCTACAATGAGCAGCTCTTC
d_call: .; j_call: TRBJ1-1; clone_size: many; v_call: TRBV7-9; cdr3_aa: CASSLAQGNTEAFF; cdr3_nt: TGTGCCAGCAGCTTAGCACAGGGGAACACTGAAGCTTTCTTT
d_call: .; j_call: TRBJ1-5; clone_size: many; v_call: TRBV7-9; cdr3_aa: CASSLVTRLAGYQPQHF; cdr3_nt: TGTGCCAGCAGCTTAGTAACAAGGTTAGCAGGCTATCAGCCCCAGCATTTT
d_call: .; j_call: TRBJ2-5; clone_size: few; v_call: TRBV2; cdr3_aa: CASLYDSEETQYF; cdr3_nt: TGTGCCAGCCTTTATGACAGTGAAGAGACCCAGTACTTC
d_call: TRBD1; j_call: TRBJ1-1; clone_size: medium-sized; v_call: TRBV10-3; cdr3_aa: CATGQKNTEAFF; cdr3_nt: TGTGCCACGGGACAGAAAAACACTGAAGCTTTCTTT
d_call: .; j_call: TRBJ2-5; clone_size: once; v_call: TRBV4-1; cdr3_aa: CASSLKDYQETQYF; cdr3_nt: TGCGCCAGCAGCCTCAAGGACTACCAAGAGACCCAGTACTTC
d_call: .; j_call: TRBJ2-1; clone_size: once; v_call: TRBV25-1; cdr3_aa: CASSSSSGYEQFF; cdr3_nt: TGTGCCAGCAGCTCCTCGAGCGGGTATGAGCAGTTCTTC
d_call: TRBD2; j_call: TRBJ2-1; clone_size: .; v_call: TRBV20-1; cdr3_aa: CSAFSGRADNEQFF; cdr3_nt: TGCAGTGCTTTTAGCGGGAGGGCCGATAATGAGCAGTTCTTC
d_call: .; j_call: TRBJ2-7; clone_size: .; v_call: TRBV19; cdr3_aa: CASSSDSQNEQYF; cdr3_nt: TGTGCCAGTAGTTCGGACTCCCAAAACGAGCAGTACTTC
d_call: .; j_call: TRBJ1-4; clone_size: .; v_call: TRBV7-8; cdr3_aa: CASSSPGVPGNEKLFF; cdr3_nt: TGTGCCAGCAGCTCCCCCGGGGTCCCAGGGAATGAAAAACTGTTTTTT
d_call: .; j_call: TRBJ1-5; clone_size: many; v_call: TRBV12-3/TRBV12-4; cdr3_aa: CASMGPGGLNQPQHF; cdr3_nt: TGTGCCAGCATGGGGCCGGGCGGATTGAATCAGCCCCAGCATTTT
d_call: .; j_call: TRBJ2-3; clone_size: .; v_call: TRBV20-1; cdr3_aa: CSARGTDTQYF; cdr3_nt: TGCAGTGCTAGAGGAACAGATACGCAGTATTTT
d_call: TRBD2; j_call: TRBJ2-3; clone_size: .; v_call: TRBV5-1; cdr3_aa: CANSLGIAGADTQYF; cdr3_nt: TGCGCCAACAGCTTGGGGATAGCGGGAGCCGATACGCAGTATTTT
d_call: TRBD2; j_call: TRBJ2-3; clone_size: many; v_call: TRBV29-1; cdr3_aa: CSWGGLQNTQYF; cdr3_nt: TGCAGCTGGGGGGGTTTACAGAATACGCAGTATTTT
d_call: .; j_call: TRBJ2-7; clone_size: .; v_call: TRBV20-1; cdr3_aa: CSAPVSAAPYEQYF; cdr3_nt: TGCAGTGCACCTGTATCGGCGGCCCCCTACGAGCAGTACTTC
d_call: .; j_call: TRBJ2-2; clone_size: .; v_call: TRBV2; cdr3_aa: CASSEEGLTGELFF; cdr3_nt: TGTGCCAGCAGTGAAGAAGGTTTAACCGGGGAGCTGTTTTTT
d_call: .; j_call: TRBJ2-7; clone_size: .; v_call: TRBV2; cdr3_aa: CASSVQEQYF; cdr3_nt: TGTGCCAGCAGTGTTCAAGAGCAGTACTTC
d_call: .; j_call: TRBJ2-7; clone_size: .; v_call: TRBV19; cdr3_aa: CASSIQGQEQYF; cdr3_nt: TGTGCCAGTAGTATACAGGGGCAAGAGCAGTACTTC
d_call: TRBD1; j_call: TRBJ1-6; clone_size: many; v_call: TRBV5-6; cdr3_aa: CASSLLDRDQFPLHF; cdr3_nt: TGTGCCAGCAGCTTGTTGGACAGGGACCAATTCCCCCTCCACTTT
d_call: TRBD2; j_call: TRBJ2-1; clone_size: .; v_call: TRBV7-3; cdr3_aa: CVSSLVGTSGNEQFF; cdr3_nt: TGTGTCAGCAGCTTAGTCGGGACTAGTGGCAATGAGCAGTTCTTC
d_call: TRBD1; j_call: TRBJ1-1; clone_size: many; v_call: TRBV7-2; cdr3_aa: CASSLENRGGTEAFF; cdr3_nt: TGTGCCAGCAGCTTAGAGAACAGGGGAGGCACTGAAGCTTTCTTT